The entry below describes one T cell receptor beta chain. Libraries were prepared by immunoSEQ multiplex PCR; TCRdb keeps only in-frame clonotypes and omits some of them. The sample yields 450,000 to 500,000 clones, roughly 85% seen once. The data were obtained in a study of shared clonotypes between healthy human individuals. This CDR3 spans 16 amino acids. V gave up 2 bases and J gave up 0 bases; unmatched junction bases: 6. From germline, CDR1 is SGHRS and CDR2 YFSETQ. This clonotype was sampled from a woman aged 35 to 49 in good health. Some clones in this sample may be carry-over from other donors' samples. The chain uses TRBV5-1 and TRBJ2-3; 7 bases map to TRBD2. The specimen was PBMCs. DNA of the CDR3: TGCGCCAGCAGCTTAAATGGCGGGGGTAGCACAGATACGCAGTATTTT. This translates into CASSLNGGGSTDTQYF.